The entry that follows covers one T cell receptor beta chain sequence. As yet, its antigen is unknown. The data are from a study of T cell responses to AZD1222 COVID-19 vaccine. Study-level findings and limits: Donors were chiefly white British, with a greater number of females, and clonal diversity was perhaps underestimated. CD4 TCRs covered the whole spike, strongest at regions 160-218 and 743-854.

Method: immunoSEQ multiplex PCR; TCRdb's copy keeps in-frame clones and lacks some. This table has 150,000 to 200,000 clones, approximately 88% appearing once. V was pared by 5 bases and J by 0 bases, with 14 bases between. The CDR3 has 16 amino acids. Looked up from germline, CDR1 is KGHSH and CDR2 is LQKENI. This receptor was identified in an adult who received the AZD1222 COVID-19 vaccine. The material sequenced was peripheral blood, taken 28 days after the second AZD1222 dose. The J gene is TRBJ1-3, the V gene TRBV18; the D is unclear. CDR3 nucleotide sequence: TGTGCCAGCTCATTGGACGGAATCCTCTCTGGAAACACCATATATTTT. Amino acids: CASSLDGILSGNTIYF.